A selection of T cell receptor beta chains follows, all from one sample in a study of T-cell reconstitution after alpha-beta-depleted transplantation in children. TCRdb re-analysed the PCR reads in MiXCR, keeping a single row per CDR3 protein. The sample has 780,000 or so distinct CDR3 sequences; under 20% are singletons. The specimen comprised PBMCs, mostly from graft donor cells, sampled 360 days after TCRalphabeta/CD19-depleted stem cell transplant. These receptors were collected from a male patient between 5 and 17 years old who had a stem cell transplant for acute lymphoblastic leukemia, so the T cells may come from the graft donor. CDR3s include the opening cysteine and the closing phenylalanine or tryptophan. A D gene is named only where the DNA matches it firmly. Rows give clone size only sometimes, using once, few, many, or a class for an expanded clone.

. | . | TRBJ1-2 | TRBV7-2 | CASSSFGQSTNYGYTF | TGTGCCAGCAGCTCCTTCGGACAGAGCACTAACTATGGCTACACCTTC
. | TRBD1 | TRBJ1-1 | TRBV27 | CASSHDRGRDTEAFF | TGTGCCAGCAGTCACGACAGGGGACGGGACACTGAAGCTTTCTTT
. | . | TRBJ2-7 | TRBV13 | CASSLYYAIHEQYF | TGTGCCAGCAGCTTATATTATGCGATCCACGAGCAGTACTTC
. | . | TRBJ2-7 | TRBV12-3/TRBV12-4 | CASSVDGPYEQYF | TGTGCCAGCAGTGTGGACGGCCCCTACGAGCAGTACTTC
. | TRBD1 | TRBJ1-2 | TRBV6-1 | CYTAVRGGQHYGYTF | TGTTACACAGCAGTCCGGGGGGGACAGCACTATGGCTACACCTTC
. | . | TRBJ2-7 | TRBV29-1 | CSARGSDYEQYF | TGCAGCGCTAGAGGGTCGGACTACGAGCAGTACTTC
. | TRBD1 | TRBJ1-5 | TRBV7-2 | CASSPGQEYNQPQHF | TGTGCCAGCAGCCCGGGACAGGAGTACAATCAGCCCCAGCATTTT
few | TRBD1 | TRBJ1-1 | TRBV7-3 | CASSHWTGGPTEAFF | TGTGCCAGCAGCCATTGGACAGGGGGGCCCACTGAAGCTTTCTTT
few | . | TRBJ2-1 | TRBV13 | CASSPSGGWDFFYNEQFF | TGTGCCAGCAGCCCCTCTGGGGGGTGGGACTTCTTCTACAATGAGCAGTTCTTC
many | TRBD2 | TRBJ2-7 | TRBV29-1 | CSVVGTTLGSYEQYF | TGCAGCGTTGTTGGGACTACCCTAGGCTCCTACGAGCAGTACTTC
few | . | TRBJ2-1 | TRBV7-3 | CASSSRLGHSSYNEQFF | TGTGCCAGCAGCTCCCGATTGGGACACAGCTCCTACAATGAGCAGTTCTTC
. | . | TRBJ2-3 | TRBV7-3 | CASSLQVVKTDTQYF | TGTGCCAGCAGCTTACAGGTGGTTAAGACAGATACGCAGTATTTT
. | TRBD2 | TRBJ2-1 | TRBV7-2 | CASSSPVAGGRYNEQFF | TGTGCCAGCAGCTCCCCCGTAGCGGGAGGGAGATACAATGAGCAGTTCTTC
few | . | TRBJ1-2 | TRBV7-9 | CASSPGASSPGYTF | TGTGCCAGCAGCCCGGGCGCGTCCTCCCCAGGCTACACCTTC
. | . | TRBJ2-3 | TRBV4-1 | CASSQDFYDRSVIDTQYF | TGCGCCAGCAGCCAAGATTTTTATGACAGATCTGTCATAGATACGCAGTATTTT
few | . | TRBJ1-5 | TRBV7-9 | CAGSGEGNQPQHF | TGTGCCGGCAGTGGTGAGGGCAATCAGCCCCAGCATTTT